Listed here are 10 T cell receptor beta chains from one sample, sequenced in a study of response to subunit inactivated influenza vaccine. TCRdb independently ran MiXCR on the RT-PCR reads; one entry per CDR3 protein. This table has approximately 520,000 distinct CDR3 sequences, 25% appearing once. The sequencing here drew on CD4+ T cells sorted from PBMCs, taken roughly 5 days after vaccination. Source of these receptors: a man between 50 and 59 years old who received an inactivated influenza vaccine.

There are a few counts of this clonotype. The V call is TRBV12-3 or TRBV12-4, the J call TRBJ2-7, with 9 bases identical to TRBD1. The CDR3 totals 14 residues. Unmatched junction bases numbered 9, after V lost 6 bases and J lost 6 bases. The CDR3 bases are TGTGCCAGCAGGGCGGGGACAGGGTACGGCGAGCAGTACTTC. This encodes CASRAGTGYGEQYF.

This chain connects TRBV12-3 or TRBV12-4 to TRBJ1-1; possibly TRBD1 for D (5 bases). CDR3 length equals 14 residues. With 1 base removed from V and 3 bases from J, the gap between germline ends came to 9 bases. CDR3 coding DNA: TGTGCCAGCAGTTTAGTTCTGGGGGACACTGAAGCTTTCTTT. Its protein product is CASSLVLGDTEAFF.

The chain recombines TRBV4-3 with TRBJ2-3; 9 positions agree with TRBD2. Unmatched junction bases numbered 4, after V lost 1 base and J lost 5 bases. Germline-derived CDR1 and CDR2 are LGHNA and YSLEER. CDR3 size: 15 residues. In DNA form, the CDR3 reads TGCGCCAGCAGCCAAGCTGTACTAGCGGGAGATACGCAGTATTTT. Its translation is CASSQAVLAGDTQYF.

This clonotype was detected only a few times. The chain links TRBV4-3 to TRBJ2-1; 13 bases are a match to TRBD2. The CDR3 consists of 18 residues. The ends lost 5 bases at V and 5 bases at J; junction bases unmatched: 12. Germline CDR1 and CDR2: LGHNA and YSLEER. The CDR3 is CASSGGLAGAFRDNEQFF. CDR3 nucleotide sequence: TGCGCCAGCAGCGGCGGACTAGCGGGAGCGTTTAGGGACAATGAGCAGTTCTTC.

The chain has TRBV20-1 and TRBJ2-5; a weak D match, TRBD1 (6 bases). The CDR3 spans 16 residues. Trimming cost V 3 bases and J 5 bases, with 22 bases left between them. Germline lookup yields CDR1 DFQATT and CDR2 SNEGSKA (reference sequence). CDR3 amino acids: CSARGRGIQHGETQYF. The DNA for the CDR3 is TGCAGTGCTAGGGGCAGGGGAATTCAGCACGGGGAGACCCAGTACTTC.

This clonotype was detected only once. The DNA for the CDR3 is TGTGCCAGTAAAAGACAGGAGGCTGGGGCCAACGTCCTGACTTTC. This translates into CASKRQEAGANVLTF. This sequence joins TRBV12-3 or TRBV12-4 and TRBJ2-6; a possible D gene is TRBD1 (6 bases). This CDR3 has 15 amino acids. V shed 9 bases and J shed 2 bases, with 14 bases lying between them.

This clonotype was recorded at least ten times. This chain joins TRBV20-1 and TRBJ1-3; 8 bases line up with TRBD1. The CDR3 runs 13 residues. With V trimmed by 5 bases and J by 0 bases, 0 bases remained unmatched. The V gene's germline CDR1 is DFQATT and CDR2 SNEGSKA (reference sequence). The chain's CDR3 is CSAGQGSGNTIYF. In DNA, the CDR3 is TGCAGTGCTGGACAGGGCTCTGGAAACACCATATATTTT.

This sequence joins TRBV20-1 and TRBJ2-1; 7 bases match TRBD2. The CDR3 covers 14 residues. Germline values: CDR1 DFQATT, CDR2 SNEGSKA (reference sequence). Trimming at V came to 2 bases and at J to 6 bases, leaving 7 bases not matched to a gene. In nucleotides, the CDR3 is TGCAGTGCTAGATCCCCTAGCGGTCTCAATGAGCAGTTCTTC. The encoded protein is CSARSPSGLNEQFF.

Here the CDR3 reads CAIYRGRELFF. Here the CDR3 DNA reads TGTGCCATATACAGGGGGCGGGAGCTGTTTTTT. This sequence joins TRBV6-1 and TRBJ2-2; 9 nucleotides agree with TRBD1. J was trimmed by 9 bases and V by 10 bases; bases with no gene match: 3. Per germline, CDR1 MNHNS and CDR2 SASEGT. CDR3 length equals 11 residues.

The chain has TRBV7-9 and TRBJ1-1; unclear D gene. The V and J ends lost 5 bases and 8 bases respectively, with 9 bases between them. The germline V gene encodes CDR1 SEHNR and CDR2 FQNEAQ (reference sequence). The CDR3 has 11 amino acids. In nucleotides, the CDR3 is TGTGCCAGCAGCGCGCCGGGAGAAGCTTTCTTT. It translates to CASSAPGEAFF.